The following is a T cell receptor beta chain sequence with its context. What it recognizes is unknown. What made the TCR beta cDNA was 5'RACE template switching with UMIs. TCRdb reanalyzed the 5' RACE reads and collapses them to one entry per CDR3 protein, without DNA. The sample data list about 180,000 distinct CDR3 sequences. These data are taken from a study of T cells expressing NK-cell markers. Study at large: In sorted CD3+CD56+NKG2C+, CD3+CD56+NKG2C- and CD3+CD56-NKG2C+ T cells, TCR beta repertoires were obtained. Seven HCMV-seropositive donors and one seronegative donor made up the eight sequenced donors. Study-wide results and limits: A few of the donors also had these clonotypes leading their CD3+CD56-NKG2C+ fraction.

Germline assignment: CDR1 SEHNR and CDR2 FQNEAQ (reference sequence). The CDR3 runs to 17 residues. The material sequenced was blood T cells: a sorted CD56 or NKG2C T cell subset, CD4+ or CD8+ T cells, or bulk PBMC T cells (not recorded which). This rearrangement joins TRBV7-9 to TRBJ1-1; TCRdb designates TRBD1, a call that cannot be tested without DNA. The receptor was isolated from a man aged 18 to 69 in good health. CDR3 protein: CASSLRRWDPKNTEAFF.